This T cell receptor (beta chain) is from a study of T cells in localized non-small cell lung cancer. TCRdb's table, derived via immunoSEQ multiplex PCR, lists solely in-frame clones and lacks some. Of about 3,000 clones in the sample, approximately 23% were seen once. Whole-study findings and limits: Higher T cell density in the blood was associated with longer overall survival, whereas higher adjacent-lung clonality associated with shorter survival. Measurement of T cell clonality placed uninvolved adjacent lung highest, above the level in tumor. The tumor had only one region sequenced, so heterogeneity remains possible.

A remark on this clone: The antigen is unknown.

J lost 2 bases, V lost 5 bases, and 5 bases had no gene match. CDR3 length equals 15 residues. Germline V CDR1 and CDR2: LNHDA, SQIVND (reference sequence). The sequence was obtained from a woman between 35 and 75 years old with stage I lung adenocarcinoma. The starting material was lung tumor tissue, obtained before any cancer treatment. J is TRBJ1-5 and V is TRBV19, with 8 bases fitting TRBD1. CDR3 protein: CASSPMDRGNQPQHF. The CDR3 coding sequence is TGTGCCAGTAGTCCGATGGACAGGGGCAATCAGCCCCAGCATTTT.